The clone carrying this T cell receptor (beta chain) turned up a few times. Per sample, around 0.55 micrograms of biopsy DNA were TCRB immunosequenced. Only in-frame clones appear in the TCRdb table, and some are missing; sequencing was by immunoSEQ multiplex PCR. In the table there are about 62,000 clones, 85% to 90% of which are singletons. The data derive from a study of T cell repertoires in ileal Crohn's disease. Regarding time point: neoterminal ileum biopsy at postoperative endoscopy, about 6 months after surgery. The germline V gene has CDR1 MNHEY and CDR2 SVGAGI. CDR3 length equals 14 residues. Trimming stripped 2 bases from V and 4 bases from J, with 11 bases between.

The sequence derives from an adult with Crohn's disease. The chain combines TRBV6-5 with TRBJ1-1; the D is unclear. Sequenced material: ileal tissue. DNA for the CDR3: TGTGCCAGCAGTTACGTGGCCGGAGGCACTGAAGCTTTCTTT. Its protein product is CASSYVAGGTEAFF.